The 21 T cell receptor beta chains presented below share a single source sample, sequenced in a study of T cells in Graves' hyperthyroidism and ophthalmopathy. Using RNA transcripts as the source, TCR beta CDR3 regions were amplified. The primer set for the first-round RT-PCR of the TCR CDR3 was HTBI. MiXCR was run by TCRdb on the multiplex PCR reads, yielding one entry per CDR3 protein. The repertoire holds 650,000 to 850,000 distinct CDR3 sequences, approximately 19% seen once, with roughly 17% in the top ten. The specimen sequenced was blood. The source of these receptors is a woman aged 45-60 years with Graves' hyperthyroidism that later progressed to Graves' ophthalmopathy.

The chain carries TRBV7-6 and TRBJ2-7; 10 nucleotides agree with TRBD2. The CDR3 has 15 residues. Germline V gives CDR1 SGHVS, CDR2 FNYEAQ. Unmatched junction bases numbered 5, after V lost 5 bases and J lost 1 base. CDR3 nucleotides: TGTGCCAGCAGCCGTAGCGGGGGGCCGTCCTACGAGCAGTACTTC. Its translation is CASSRSGGPSYEQYF.

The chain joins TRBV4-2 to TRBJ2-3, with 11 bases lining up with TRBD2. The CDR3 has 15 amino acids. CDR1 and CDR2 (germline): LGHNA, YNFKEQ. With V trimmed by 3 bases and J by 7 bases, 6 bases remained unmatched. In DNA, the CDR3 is TGTGCCAGCAGCCAGGGTAGCGGGGGGGCAAATACGCAGTATTTT. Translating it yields CASSQGSGGANTQYF.

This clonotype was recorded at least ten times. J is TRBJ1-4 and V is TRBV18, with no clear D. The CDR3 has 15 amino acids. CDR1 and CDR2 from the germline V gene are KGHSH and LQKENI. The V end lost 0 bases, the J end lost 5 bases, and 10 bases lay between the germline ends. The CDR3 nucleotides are TGTGCCAGCTCACCACCCGAGCTCTGGAATGAAAAACTGTTTTTT. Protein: CASSPPELWNEKLFF.

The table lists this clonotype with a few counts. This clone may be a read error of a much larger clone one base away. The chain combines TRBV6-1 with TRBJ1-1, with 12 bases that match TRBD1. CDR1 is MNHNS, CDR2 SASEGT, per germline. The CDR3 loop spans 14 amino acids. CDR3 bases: TGTGCCGGCAGGGGGGACAGGGGGCGAACTGAAGCTTTCTTT. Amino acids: CAGRGDRGRTEAFF.

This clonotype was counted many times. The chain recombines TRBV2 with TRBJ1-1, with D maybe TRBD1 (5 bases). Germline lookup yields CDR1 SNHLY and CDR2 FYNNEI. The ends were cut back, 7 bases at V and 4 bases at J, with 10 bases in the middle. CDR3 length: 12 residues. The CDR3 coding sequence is TGTGCCAGCAAAAGTGACAGCACTGAAGCTTTCTTT. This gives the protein CASKSDSTEAFF. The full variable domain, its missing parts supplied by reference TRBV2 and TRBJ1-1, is EPEVTQTPSHQVTQMGQEVILRCVPISNHLYFYWYRQILGQKVEFLVSFYNNEISEKSEIFDDQFSVERPDGSNFTLKIRSTKLEDSAMYFCASKSDSTEAFFGQGTRLTVV.

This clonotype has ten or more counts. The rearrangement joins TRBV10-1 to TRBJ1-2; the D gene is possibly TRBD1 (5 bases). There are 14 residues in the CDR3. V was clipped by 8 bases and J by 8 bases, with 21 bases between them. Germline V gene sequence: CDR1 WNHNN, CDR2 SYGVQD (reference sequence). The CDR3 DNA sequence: TGCGCCAGCGGGGCGAGGGACGATACTTCGGGCTACACCTTC. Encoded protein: CASGARDDTSGYTF.

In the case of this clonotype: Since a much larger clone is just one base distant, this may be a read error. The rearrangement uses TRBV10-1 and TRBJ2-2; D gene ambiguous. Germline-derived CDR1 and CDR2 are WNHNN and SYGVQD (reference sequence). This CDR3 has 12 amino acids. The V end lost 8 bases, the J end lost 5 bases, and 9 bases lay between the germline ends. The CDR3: CASGRKTGELFF. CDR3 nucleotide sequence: TGCGCCAGCGGGCGGAAGACCGGGGAGCTGTTTTTT.

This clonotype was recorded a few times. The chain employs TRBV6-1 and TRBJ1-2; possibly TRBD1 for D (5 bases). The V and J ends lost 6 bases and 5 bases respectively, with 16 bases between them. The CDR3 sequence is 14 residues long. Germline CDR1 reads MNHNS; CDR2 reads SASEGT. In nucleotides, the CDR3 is TGTGCCAGCAGCCCCGCGTCCCAGGGTTATGGCTACACCTTC. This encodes CASSPASQGYGYTF.

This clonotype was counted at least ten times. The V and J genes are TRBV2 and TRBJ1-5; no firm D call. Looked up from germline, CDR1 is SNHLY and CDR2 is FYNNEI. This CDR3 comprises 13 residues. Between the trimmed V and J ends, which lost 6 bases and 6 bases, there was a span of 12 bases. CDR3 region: CASRGWGGQPQHF. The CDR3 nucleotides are TGTGCCAGCAGAGGGTGGGGAGGTCAGCCCCAGCATTTT.

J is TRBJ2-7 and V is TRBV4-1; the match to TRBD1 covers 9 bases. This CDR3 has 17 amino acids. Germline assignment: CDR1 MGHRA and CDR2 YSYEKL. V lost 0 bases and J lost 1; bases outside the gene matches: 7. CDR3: CASSQDPWTGESYEQYF. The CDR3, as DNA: TGCGCCAGCAGCCAAGACCCTTGGACAGGGGAATCCTACGAGCAGTACTTC.

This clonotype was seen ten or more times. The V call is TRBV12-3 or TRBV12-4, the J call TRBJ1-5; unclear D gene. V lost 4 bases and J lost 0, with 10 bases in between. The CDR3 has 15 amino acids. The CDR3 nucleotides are TGTGCCAGCAGTTCCCACCTACATAGCAATCAGCCCCAGCATTTT. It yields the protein CASSSHLHSNQPQHF.

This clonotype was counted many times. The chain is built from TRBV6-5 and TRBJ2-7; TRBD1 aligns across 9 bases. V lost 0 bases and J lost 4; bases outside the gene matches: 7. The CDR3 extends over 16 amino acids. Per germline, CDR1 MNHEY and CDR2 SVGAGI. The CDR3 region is CASSYSIPGQGYEQYF. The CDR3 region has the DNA TGTGCCAGCAGTTACTCGATTCCGGGACAGGGATACGAGCAGTACTTC.

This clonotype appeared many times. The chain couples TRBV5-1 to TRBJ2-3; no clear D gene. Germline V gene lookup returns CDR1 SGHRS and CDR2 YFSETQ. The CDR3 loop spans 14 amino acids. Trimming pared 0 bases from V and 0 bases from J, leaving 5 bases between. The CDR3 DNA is TGCGCCAGCAGCTTGGTGGCTAGCACAGATACGCAGTATTTT. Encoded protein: CASSLVASTDTQYF.

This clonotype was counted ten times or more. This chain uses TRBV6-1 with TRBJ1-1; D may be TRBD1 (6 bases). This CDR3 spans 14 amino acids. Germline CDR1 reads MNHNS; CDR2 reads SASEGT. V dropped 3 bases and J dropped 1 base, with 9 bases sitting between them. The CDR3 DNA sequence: TGTGCCAGCAGTGATACGGGACAGAACACTGAAGCTTTCTTT. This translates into CASSDTGQNTEAFF.

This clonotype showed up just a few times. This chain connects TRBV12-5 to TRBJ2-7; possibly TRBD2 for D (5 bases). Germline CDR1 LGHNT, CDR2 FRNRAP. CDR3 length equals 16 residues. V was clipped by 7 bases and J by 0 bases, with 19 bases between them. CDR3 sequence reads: CASAPSDDTSSYEQYF. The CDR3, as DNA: TGTGCTAGTGCACCCTCCGACGACACTAGCTCCTACGAGCAGTACTTC.

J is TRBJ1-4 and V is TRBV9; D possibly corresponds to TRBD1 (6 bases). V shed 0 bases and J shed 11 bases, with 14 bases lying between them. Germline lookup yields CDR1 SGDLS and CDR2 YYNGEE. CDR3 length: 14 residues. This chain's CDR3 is CASSVAGGTGKLFF. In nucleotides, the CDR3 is TGTGCCAGCAGCGTAGCTGGAGGTACAGGGAAACTGTTTTTT. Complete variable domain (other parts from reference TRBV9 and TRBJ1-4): DSGVTQTPKHLITATGQRVTLRCSPRSGDLSVYWYQQSLDQGLQFLIQYYNGEERAKGNILERFSAQQFPDLHSELNLSSLELGDSALYFCASSVAGGTGKLFFGSGTQLSVL.

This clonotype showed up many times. The CDR3: CASSPGTVISYEQYF. The DNA of the CDR3 is TGTGCCAGCTCACCCGGGACAGTTATCTCCTACGAGCAGTACTTC. V is TRBV18 and J is TRBJ2-7; 7 bases map to TRBD1. V gave up 3 bases and J gave up 0 bases; unmatched junction bases: 5. The germline V gene has CDR1 KGHSH and CDR2 LQKENI. The CDR3 totals 15 residues.

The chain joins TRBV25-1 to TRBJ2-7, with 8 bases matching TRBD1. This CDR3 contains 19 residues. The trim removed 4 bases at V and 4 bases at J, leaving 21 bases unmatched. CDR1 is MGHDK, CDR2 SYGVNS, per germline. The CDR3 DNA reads TGTGCCAGCAGTGGGCGGGGACAGGTCCAGCCTAGGGGACTGTACGAGCAGTACTTC. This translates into CASSGRGQVQPRGLYEQYF.

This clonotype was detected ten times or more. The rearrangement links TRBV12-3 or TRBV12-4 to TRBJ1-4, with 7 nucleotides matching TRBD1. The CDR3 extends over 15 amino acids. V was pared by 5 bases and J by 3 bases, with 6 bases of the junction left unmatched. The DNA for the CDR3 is TGTGCCAGCAGTCACTACAGGGGATCTAATGAAAAACTGTTTTTT. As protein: CASSHYRGSNEKLFF.

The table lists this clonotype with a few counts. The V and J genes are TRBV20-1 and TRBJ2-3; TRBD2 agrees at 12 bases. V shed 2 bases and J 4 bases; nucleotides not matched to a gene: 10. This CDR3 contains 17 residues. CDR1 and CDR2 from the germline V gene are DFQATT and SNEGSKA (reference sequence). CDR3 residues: CSARKGASGGAPDTQYF. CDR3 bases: TGCAGTGCTAGAAAGGGGGCTAGCGGGGGGGCGCCAGATACGCAGTATTTT.

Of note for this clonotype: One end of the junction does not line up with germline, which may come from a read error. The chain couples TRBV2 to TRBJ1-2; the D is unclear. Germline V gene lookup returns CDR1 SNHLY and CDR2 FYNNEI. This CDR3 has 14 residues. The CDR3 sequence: CASSAGRVSYGYTF. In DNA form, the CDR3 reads TGCGCCAGCAGTGCCGGTCGGGTCTCGTATGGCTACACCTTC.